Each of the 3 T cell receptor beta chains below was sequenced from the same sample in a study of T cells in Graves' hyperthyroidism and ophthalmopathy. TCR beta CDR3 regions were amplified from RNA. First-round RT-PCR with HTBI primers amplified the TCR CDR3 region. Using its own MiXCR run on the multiplex PCR reads, TCRdb lists one record per CDR3 protein. Of nearly 250,000 distinct CDR3 sequences in the sample, over 20% were seen once. The specimen was blood. The source of these receptors is a woman aged 40 to 55 with Graves' ophthalmopathy.

The rearrangement joins TRBV28 to TRBJ1-1, with a tentative D call TRBD1 (5 bases). Germline CDR1 is MDHEN and CDR2 is SYDVKM. CDR3 length: 15 residues. The V and J ends lost 2 bases and 1 base respectively, with 11 bases between them. The CDR3 loop is CASSLPSGGNTEAFF. The DNA of the CDR3 is TGTGCCAGCAGTTTACCCTCGGGGGGGAACACTGAAGCTTTCTTT.

CDR3: CSAMGQEDQPQHF. The CDR3 nucleotides are TGCAGTGCCATGGGACAGGAGGATCAGCCCCAGCATTTT. The chain is built from TRBV20-1 and TRBJ1-5; 8 bases are shared with TRBD1. This CDR3 has 13 residues. After removal of 6 bases from V and 5 bases from J, the junction contained 6 bases not matched to a gene. The germline V gene encodes CDR1 DFQATT and CDR2 SNEGSKA (reference sequence).

This clonotype was detected many times. This chain joins TRBV3-1 and TRBJ2-7; D may be TRBD2 (6 bases). Germline V gene data show CDR1 as LGHDT and CDR2 as YNNKEL (reference sequence). Deletions cut 2 bases from V and 2 bases from J, with 13 bases between. The CDR3 is made up of 15 amino acids. The CDR3 loop reads CASSQYGSEAYEQYF. DNA for the CDR3: TGTGCCAGCAGCCAATACGGGAGTGAGGCCTACGAGCAGTACTTC.